The 3 T cell receptor beta chains in this list originate from one sample, sequenced in a study of Ad26.COV2.S vaccination and SARS-CoV-2 variants (dated by TCRdb to the early 2020s). In the paper's terms, the treatment or condition label means: around 19 received Ad26.COV2.S at low or high dose, single or two shots; 5 received placebo; per-sample allocation not given. For vaccine and placebo recipients, repertoires were sequenced using samples collected on day 63 after the first injection. Library creation used the immunoSEQ multiplex PCR assay. The immuneACCESS repertoire file appears here via TCRdb, limited to in-frame rearrangements. These files lack a portion of the clones; in checked studies, under half of the deficit traces to unresolved V genes, and the cause of the others is not known. The sample records about 260,000 clones, around 88% of which are singletons. The ten largest clones add up to 2.5% to 3.5% of the sample.

Source: peripheral blood, taken in a trial of Ad26.COV2.S vaccine versus placebo. The receptor source for this set is a person between 18 and 65 years old who received the Ad26.COV2.S COVID-19 vaccine or a placebo.

The chain has TRBV11-3 and TRBJ2-1; tentative D call: TRBD1 (7 bases). Germline CDR1 reads SGHNT; CDR2 reads YENEEA. The CDR3 is 13 residues long. Between the trimmed V and J ends, which lost 5 bases and 9 bases, there was a span of 14 bases. The CDR3, as DNA: TGTGCCAGCAGCCCAGGGGGGACTCCTGAGCAGTTCTTC. Amino acid sequence: CASSPGGTPEQFF.

In this sample, this clone turned up once. J is TRBJ2-7 and V is TRBV11-2; possible D gene TRBD2, 7 bases. The germline gives CDR1 SGHAT, CDR2 FQNNGV. The CDR3 sequence is 16 residues long. Trimming removed 2 bases at V and 1 base at J, with 15 bases between. CDR3 loop: CASSLTTGGPSYEQYF. The CDR3 coding sequence is TGTGCCAGCAGCTTAACGACGGGGGGCCCATCCTACGAGCAGTACTTC.

The chain is built from TRBV6-5 and TRBJ1-2; D perhaps matches TRBD1 (5 bases). V lost 5 bases and J 3 bases, leaving 16 bases between the germline ends. The germline V gene has CDR1 MNHEY and CDR2 SVGAGI. The CDR3 length is 15 residues. The CDR3 is CASSRGRRGDYGYTF. Written as DNA, the CDR3 is TGTGCCAGCAGTAGGGGCCGGAGGGGCGACTATGGCTACACCTTC.